This entry is about one TCR beta chain. As yet, its antigen is unknown. Regarding treatment: roughly 10-day PBMC culture with coronavirus spike peptide pools or control peptides (ViraFEST assay). CD4+ T cells that came from the unexposed donor were collected before the COVID-19 pandemic (2011-2018). Peptide-pool expansion of antigen-specific T cells preceded TCR sequencing in ViraFEST. CD4+ T cells that had been cultured provided DNA sequenced with the Oncomine TCR Beta short-read assay. From cultured CD4+ T cells, genomic DNA was extracted. MiXCR, applied by TCRdb to the PCR reads, yields one record per CDR3 protein. There are some 11,000 distinct CDR3 sequences in the sample; about 34% occur only once, and roughly 14% lies in the top ten. These data originate in a study of vaccination and CD4 T cells after COVID-19. Study background: Two of the convalescents were Hispanic, and the group consisted of six males and four females. Spike peptides, overlapping and drawn from SARS-CoV-2, HCoV-NL63, HCoV-OC43 and HCoV-229E, were used to stimulate cells. Each control was exposed to a CEFX pool, an HIV-1 Nef pool, or no peptide at all.

Germline V gene data show CDR1 as DFQATT and CDR2 as SNEGSKA (reference sequence). The CDR3 length is 15 residues. Germline trimming cut 5 bases from V and 5 bases from J; bases unmatched to any gene: 10. The V and J genes are TRBV20-1 and TRBJ2-7; TRBD1 matches 12 bases. Sequencing was carried out using CD4+ T cells from blood, cultured in vitro. The TCR sequence derives from a human donor in good health. The CDR3 spells CSADTWDRGLHEQYF. Here the CDR3 DNA reads TGCAGTGCTGATACCTGGGACAGGGGGCTTCACGAGCAGTACTTC.